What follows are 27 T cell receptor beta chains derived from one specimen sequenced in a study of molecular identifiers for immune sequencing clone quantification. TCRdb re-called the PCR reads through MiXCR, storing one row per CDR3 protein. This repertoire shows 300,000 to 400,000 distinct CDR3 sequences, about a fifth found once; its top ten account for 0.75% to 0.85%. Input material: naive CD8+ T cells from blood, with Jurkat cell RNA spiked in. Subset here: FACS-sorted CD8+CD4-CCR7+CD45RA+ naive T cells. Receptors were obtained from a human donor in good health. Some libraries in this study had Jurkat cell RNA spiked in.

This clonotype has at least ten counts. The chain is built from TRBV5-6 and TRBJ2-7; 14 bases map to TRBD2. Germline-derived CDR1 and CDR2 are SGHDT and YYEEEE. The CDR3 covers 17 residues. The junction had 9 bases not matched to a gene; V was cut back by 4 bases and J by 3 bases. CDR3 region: CASSPGLAGGPNYEQYF. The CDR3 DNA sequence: TGTGCCAGCAGCCCCGGACTAGCGGGAGGCCCGAACTACGAGCAGTACTTC.

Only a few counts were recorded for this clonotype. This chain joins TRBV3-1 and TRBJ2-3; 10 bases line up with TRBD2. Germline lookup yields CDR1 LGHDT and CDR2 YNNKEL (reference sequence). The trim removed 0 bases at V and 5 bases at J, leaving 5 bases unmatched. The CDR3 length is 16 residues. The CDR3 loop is CASSQEAGGPLDTQYF. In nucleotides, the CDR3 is TGTGCCAGCAGCCAAGAAGCGGGGGGGCCATTAGATACGCAGTATTTT.

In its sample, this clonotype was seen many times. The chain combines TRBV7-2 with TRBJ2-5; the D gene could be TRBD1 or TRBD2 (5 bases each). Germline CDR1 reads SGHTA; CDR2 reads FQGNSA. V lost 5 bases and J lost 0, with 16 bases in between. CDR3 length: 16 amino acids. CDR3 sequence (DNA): TGTGCCAGCAGCCCCGGGACGGCCCCGTACCAAGAGACCCAGTACTTC. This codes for CASSPGTAPYQETQYF.

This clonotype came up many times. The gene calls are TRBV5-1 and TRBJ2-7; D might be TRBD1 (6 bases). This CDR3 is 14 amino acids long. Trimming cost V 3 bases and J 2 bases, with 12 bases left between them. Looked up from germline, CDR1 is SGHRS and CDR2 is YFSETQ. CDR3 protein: CASSSGTNTYEQYF. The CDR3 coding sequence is TGCGCCAGCAGCTCCGGGACAAATACCTACGAGCAGTACTTC.

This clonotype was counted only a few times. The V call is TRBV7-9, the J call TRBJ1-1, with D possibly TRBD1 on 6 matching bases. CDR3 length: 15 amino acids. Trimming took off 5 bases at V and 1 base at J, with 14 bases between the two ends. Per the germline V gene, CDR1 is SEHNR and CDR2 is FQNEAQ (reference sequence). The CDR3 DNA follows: TGTGCCAGCAGCCCCGCGGGGGCCCGGAACACTGAAGCTTTCTTT. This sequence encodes CASSPAGARNTEAFF.

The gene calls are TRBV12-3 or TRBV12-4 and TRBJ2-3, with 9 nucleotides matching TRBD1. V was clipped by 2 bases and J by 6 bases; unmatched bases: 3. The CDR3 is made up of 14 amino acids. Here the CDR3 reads CASSLWDREDTQYF. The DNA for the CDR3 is TGTGCCAGCAGTTTATGGGACAGGGAGGATACGCAGTATTTT.

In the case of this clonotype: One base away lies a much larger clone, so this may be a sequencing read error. CDR3 nucleotide sequence: TGTGCCAGCAGCTTAGTGTTAGCGCCAAGCACAGATGCGCAGTATTTT. Protein product: CASSLVLAPSTDAQYF. V usage is TRBV7-6 and J usage is TRBJ2-3, with D possibly TRBD2 on 5 matching bases. This CDR3 has 16 amino acids. CDR1 and CDR2 (germline): SGHVS, FNYEAQ.

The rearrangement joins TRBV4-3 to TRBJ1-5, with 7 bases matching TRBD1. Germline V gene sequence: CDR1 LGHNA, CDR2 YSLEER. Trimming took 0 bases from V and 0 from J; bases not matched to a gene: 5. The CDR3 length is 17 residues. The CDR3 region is CASSQEHRGYSNQPQHF. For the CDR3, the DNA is TGCGCCAGCAGCCAAGAACACAGGGGTTATAGCAATCAGCCCCAGCATTTT.

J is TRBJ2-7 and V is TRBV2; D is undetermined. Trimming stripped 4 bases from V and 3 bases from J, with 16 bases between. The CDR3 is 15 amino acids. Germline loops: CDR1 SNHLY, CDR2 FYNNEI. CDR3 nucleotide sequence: TGTGCCAGCAGTGTTGGAGAGAGCCCGTACTACGAGCAGTACTTC. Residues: CASSVGESPYYEQYF. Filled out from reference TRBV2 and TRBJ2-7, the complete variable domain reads EPEVTQTPSHQVTQMGQEVILRCVPISNHLYFYWYRQILGQKVEFLVSFYNNEISEKSEIFDDQFSVERPDGSNFTLKIRSTKLEDSAMYFCASSVGESPYYEQYFGPGTRLTVT.

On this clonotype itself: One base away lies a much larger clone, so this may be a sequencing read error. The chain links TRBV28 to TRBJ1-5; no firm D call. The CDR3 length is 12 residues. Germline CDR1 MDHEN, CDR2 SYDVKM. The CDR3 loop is CAGSTTYQPQHF. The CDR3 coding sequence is TGTGCCGGCAGTACTACCTATCAGCCCCAGCATTTT. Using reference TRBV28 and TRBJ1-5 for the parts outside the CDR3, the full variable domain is DVKVTQSSRYLVKRTGEKVFLECVQDMDHENMFWYRQDPGLGLRLIYFSYDVKMKEKGDIPEGYSVSREKKERFSLILESASTNQTSMYLCAGSTTYQPQHFGDGTRLSIL.

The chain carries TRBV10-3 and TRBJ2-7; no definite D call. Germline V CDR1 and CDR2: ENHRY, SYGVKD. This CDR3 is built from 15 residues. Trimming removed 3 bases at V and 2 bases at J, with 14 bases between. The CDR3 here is CAISDFPPGAYEQYF. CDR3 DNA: TGTGCCATCAGTGATTTTCCCCCCGGAGCCTACGAGCAGTACTTC.

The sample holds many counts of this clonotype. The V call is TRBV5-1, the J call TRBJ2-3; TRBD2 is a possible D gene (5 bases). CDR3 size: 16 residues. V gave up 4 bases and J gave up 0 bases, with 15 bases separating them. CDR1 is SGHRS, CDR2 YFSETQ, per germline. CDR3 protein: CASSPSHPFSTDTQYF. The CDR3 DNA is TGCGCCAGCAGCCCTAGCCATCCCTTTAGCACAGATACGCAGTATTTT.

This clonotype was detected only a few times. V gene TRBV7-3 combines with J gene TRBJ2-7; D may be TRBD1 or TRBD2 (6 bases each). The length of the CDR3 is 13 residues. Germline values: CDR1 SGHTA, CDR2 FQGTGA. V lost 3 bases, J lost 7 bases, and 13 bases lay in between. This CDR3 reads CASSFRGGGEQYF. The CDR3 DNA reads TGTGCCAGCAGCTTCCGTGGAGGGGGGGAGCAGTACTTC.

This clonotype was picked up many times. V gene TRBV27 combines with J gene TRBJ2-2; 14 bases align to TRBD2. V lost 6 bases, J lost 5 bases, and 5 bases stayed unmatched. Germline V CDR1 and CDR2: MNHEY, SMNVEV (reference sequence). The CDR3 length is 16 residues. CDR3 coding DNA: TGTGCCAGCAGGGGACTAGCGGGAGAATATACCGGGGAGCTGTTTTTT. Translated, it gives CASRGLAGEYTGELFF.

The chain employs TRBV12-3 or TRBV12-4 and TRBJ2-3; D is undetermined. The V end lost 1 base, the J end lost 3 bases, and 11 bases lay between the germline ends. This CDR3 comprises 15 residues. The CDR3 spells CASSLGPGYTDTQYF. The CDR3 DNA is TGTGCCAGCAGTTTAGGCCCGGGCTATACAGATACGCAGTATTTT.

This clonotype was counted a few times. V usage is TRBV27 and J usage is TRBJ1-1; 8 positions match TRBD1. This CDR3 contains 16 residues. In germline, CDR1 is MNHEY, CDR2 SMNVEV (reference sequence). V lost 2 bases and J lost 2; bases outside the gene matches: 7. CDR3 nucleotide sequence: TGTGCCAGCAGTTTAGAGGCAGGGGGCTTTAACACTGAAGCTTTCTTT. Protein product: CASSLEAGGFNTEAFF.

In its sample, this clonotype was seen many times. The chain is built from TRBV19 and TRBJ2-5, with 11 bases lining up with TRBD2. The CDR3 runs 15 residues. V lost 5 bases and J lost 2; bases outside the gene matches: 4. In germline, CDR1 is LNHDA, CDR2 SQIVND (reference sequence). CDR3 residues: CASSGGLAVQETQYF. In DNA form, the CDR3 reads TGTGCCAGTAGTGGGGGACTAGCGGTTCAAGAGACCCAGTACTTC.

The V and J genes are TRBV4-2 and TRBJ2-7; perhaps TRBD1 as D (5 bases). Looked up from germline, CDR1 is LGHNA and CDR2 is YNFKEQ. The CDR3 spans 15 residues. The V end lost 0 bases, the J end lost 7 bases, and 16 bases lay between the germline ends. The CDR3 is CASSQDLGESREQYF. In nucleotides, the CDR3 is TGTGCCAGCAGCCAAGATCTAGGGGAAAGCCGGGAGCAGTACTTC.

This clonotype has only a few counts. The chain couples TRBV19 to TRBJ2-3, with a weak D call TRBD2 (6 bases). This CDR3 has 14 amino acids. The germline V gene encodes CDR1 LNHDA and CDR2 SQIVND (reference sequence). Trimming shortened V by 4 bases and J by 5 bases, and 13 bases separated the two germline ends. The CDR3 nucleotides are TGTGCCAGTAGTAGATGGGGGGAGGAAGATACGCAGTATTTT. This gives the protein CASSRWGEEDTQYF.

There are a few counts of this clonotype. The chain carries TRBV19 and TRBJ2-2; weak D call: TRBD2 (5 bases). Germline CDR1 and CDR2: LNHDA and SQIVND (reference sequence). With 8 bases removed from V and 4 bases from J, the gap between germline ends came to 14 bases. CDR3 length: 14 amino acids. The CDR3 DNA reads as TGTGCCAGTGGTCCTTTCGGGGTCACCGGGGAGCTGTTTTTT. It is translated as CASGPFGVTGELFF.

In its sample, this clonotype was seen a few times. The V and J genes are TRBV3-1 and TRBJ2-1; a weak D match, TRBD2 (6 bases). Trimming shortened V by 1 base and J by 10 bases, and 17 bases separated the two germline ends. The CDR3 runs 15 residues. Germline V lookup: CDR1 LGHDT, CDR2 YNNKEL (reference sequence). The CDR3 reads CASSQVTLAGGEQFF. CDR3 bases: TGTGCCAGCAGCCAAGTGACTTTAGCAGGAGGGGAGCAGTTCTTC.

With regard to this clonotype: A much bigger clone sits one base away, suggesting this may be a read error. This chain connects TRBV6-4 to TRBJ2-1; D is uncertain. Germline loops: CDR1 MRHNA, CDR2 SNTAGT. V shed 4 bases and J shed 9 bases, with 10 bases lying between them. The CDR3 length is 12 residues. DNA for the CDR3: TGTGCCAGCAGTGGCTTGGCAGGTGAGCAGTTCTTC. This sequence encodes CASSGLAGEQFF.

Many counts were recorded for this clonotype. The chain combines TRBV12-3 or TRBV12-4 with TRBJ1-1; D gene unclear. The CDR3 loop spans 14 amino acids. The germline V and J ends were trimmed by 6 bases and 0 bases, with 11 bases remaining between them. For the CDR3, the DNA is TGTGCCAGCAGCCCGGACGGTCTGAACACTGAAGCTTTCTTT. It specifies CASSPDGLNTEAFF.

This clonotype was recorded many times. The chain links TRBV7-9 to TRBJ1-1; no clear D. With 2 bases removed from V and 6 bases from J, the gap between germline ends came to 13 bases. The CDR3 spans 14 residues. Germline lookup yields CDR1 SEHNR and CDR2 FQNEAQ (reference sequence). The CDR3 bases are TGTGCCAGCAGCTTACCGGGAATCCCCCCTGAAGCTTTCTTT. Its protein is CASSLPGIPPEAFF.

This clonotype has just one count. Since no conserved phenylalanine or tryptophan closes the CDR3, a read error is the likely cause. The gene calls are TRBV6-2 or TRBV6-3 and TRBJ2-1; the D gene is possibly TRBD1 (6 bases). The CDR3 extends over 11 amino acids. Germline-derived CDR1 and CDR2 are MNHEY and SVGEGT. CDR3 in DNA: TGTGCTAGCAGGGGTTGGGATGAGCAGTTCCTC. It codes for CASRGWDEQFL.

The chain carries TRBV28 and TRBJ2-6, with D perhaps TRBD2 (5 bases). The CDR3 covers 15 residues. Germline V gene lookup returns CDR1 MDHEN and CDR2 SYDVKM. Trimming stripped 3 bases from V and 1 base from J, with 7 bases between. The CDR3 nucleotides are TGTGCCAGCAGTTTCACGGGGTCTGGGGCCAACGTCCTGACTTTC. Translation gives CASSFTGSGANVLTF.

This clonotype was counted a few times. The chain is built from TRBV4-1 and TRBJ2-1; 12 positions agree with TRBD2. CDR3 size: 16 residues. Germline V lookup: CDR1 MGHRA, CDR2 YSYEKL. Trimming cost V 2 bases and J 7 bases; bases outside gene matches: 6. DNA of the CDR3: TGCGCCAGCAGCCAACAACTAGCGGGAGGTAGGAATGAGCAGTTCTTC. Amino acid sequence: CASSQQLAGGRNEQFF.